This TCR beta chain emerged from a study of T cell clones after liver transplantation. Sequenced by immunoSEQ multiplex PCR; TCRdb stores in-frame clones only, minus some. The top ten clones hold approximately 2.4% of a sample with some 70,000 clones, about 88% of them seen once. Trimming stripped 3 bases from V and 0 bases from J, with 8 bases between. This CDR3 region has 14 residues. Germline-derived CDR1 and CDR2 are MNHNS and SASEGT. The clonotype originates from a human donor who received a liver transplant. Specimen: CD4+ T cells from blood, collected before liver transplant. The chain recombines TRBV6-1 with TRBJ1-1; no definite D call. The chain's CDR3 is CASSDRYMNTEAFF. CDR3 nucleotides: TGTGCCAGCAGTGACCGGTATATGAACACTGAAGCTTTCTTT.